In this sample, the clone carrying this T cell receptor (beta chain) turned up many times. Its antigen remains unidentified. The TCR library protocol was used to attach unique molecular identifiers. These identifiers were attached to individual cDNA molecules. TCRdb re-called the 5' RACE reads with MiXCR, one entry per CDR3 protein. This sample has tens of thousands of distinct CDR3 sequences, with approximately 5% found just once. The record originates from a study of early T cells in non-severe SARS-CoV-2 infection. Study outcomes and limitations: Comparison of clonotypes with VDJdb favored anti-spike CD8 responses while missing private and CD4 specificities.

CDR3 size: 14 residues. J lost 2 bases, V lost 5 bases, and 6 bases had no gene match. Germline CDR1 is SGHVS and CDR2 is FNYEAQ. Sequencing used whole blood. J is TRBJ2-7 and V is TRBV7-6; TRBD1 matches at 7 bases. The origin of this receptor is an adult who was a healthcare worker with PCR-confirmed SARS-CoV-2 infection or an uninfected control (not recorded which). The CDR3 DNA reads TGTGCCAGCAGCCCCCGGGACAGTACCTACGAGCAGTACTTC. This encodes CASSPRDSTYEQYF.